This TCR beta chain was captured in a study of post-analysis software for immune sequencing data. Study-wide findings and caveats: Significantly lower normalized Chao1 diversity was found in patients with multiple sclerosis relative to controls.

Libraries were made from TCR beta cDNA, and they carried unique molecular identifiers. Each CDR3 protein gets one entry after TCRdb re-called the PCR reads with MiXCR. The repertoire consists of roughly 800,000 distinct CDR3 sequences, with about 57% occurring once and the leading ten covering about 4.5%. Regarding this clonotype: Antigen unknown.

The receptor was isolated from a girl aged 10 to 17 with multiple sclerosis. What was sequenced was blood.

DNA of the CDR3: TGTGCCAGCAGCTTAGTACAGGGGGCGCGAGATACGCAGTATTTT. Residues: CASSLVQGARDTQYF. The chain has TRBV7-2 and TRBJ2-3, with 9 nucleotides matching TRBD1. Trimming removed 1 base from V and 5 bases from J; junction bases left unmatched: 4. The germline V gene encodes CDR1 SGHTA and CDR2 FQGNSA. This CDR3 is built from 15 residues.